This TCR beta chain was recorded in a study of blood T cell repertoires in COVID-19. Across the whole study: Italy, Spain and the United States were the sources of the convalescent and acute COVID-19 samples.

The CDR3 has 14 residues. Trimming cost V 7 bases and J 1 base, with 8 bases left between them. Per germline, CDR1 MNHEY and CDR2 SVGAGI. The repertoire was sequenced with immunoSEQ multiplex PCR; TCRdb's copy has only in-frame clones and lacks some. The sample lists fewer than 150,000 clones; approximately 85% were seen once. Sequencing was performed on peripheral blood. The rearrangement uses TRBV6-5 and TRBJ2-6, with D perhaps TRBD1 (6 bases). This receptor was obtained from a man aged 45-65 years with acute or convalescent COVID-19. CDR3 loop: CASMTGSGANVLTF. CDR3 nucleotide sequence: TGTGCCAGCATGACAGGATCTGGGGCCAACGTCCTGACTTTC.